The 18 T cell receptor beta chains listed next were all sequenced from one sample in a study of post-analysis software for immune sequencing data. General study points: About five TRBV segments, including TRBV5-6, TRBV5-1 and TRBV20-1, were more frequent in patients than controls.

For these TCRs, the target antigens are not known. TCR beta cDNA libraries included unique molecular identifiers. TCRdb called the PCR reads again in MiXCR, with one record for every CDR3 protein. The sample lists roughly 620,000 distinct CDR3 sequences; around 40% were seen once. Sequencing was performed on blood. These TCRs come from a girl aged 5-17 years with multiple sclerosis.

This clonotype was observed a few times. The rearrangement uses TRBV19 and TRBJ1-5; no reliable D call. The CDR3 totals 15 residues. Per germline, CDR1 LNHDA and CDR2 SQIVND (reference sequence). V was pared by 5 bases and J by 3 bases, with 14 bases between. CDR3 in amino acids: CASSYGGILNQPQHF. CDR3 bases: TGTGCCAGTAGTTATGGAGGGATTCTCAATCAGCCCCAGCATTTT.

This clonotype was counted a few times. This chain links TRBV27 with TRBJ1-1; perhaps TRBD1 as D (6 bases). V was cut by 3 bases and J by 5 bases, with 10 bases left in between. The CDR3 runs 13 residues. CDR1 is MNHEY and CDR2 is SMNVEV in the germline V gene (reference sequence). The CDR3 region is CASSFTGMTEAFF. The CDR3 nucleotides are TGTGCCAGCAGTTTTACAGGGATGACTGAAGCTTTCTTT.

A few counts support this clonotype. The V call is TRBV10-3, the J call TRBJ2-7; D may be TRBD1 or TRBD2 (5 bases each). Germline assignment: CDR1 ENHRY and CDR2 SYGVKD. Deletions cut 2 bases from V and 2 bases from J, with 19 bases between. This CDR3 has 17 amino acids. CDR3 DNA sequence: TGTGCCATCAGTGAGGGGATGCAGGGAGTCGGAGCCTACGAGCAGTACTTC. Translated, it gives CAISEGMQGVGAYEQYF.

This sequence joins TRBV5-5 and TRBJ1-2; 10 nucleotides agree with TRBD1. The CDR3 length is 15 residues. CDR1 is SGHKS, CDR2 YYEKEE, per germline (reference sequence). The V gene end was trimmed by 8 bases and the J gene end by 4 bases; junction bases not matched to a gene: 11. The CDR3 region has the DNA TGTGCCAGTGACTTGGGGGGGACAGGGGCCTATGGCTACACCTTC. Residues: CASDLGGTGAYGYTF.

The V and J genes are TRBV18 and TRBJ1-1; tentatively, D is TRBD1 (5 bases). CDR3 length equals 16 residues. Trimming stripped 3 bases from V and 3 bases from J, with 17 bases between. Germline-derived CDR1 and CDR2 are KGHSH and LQKENI. DNA for the CDR3: TGTGCCAGCTCACCGTACGGGGACCATGCGTACACTGAAGCTTTCTTT. This codes for CASSPYGDHAYTEAFF. Full variable domain (remainder filled in from reference TRBV18 and TRBJ1-1): NAGVMQNPRHLVRRRGQEARLRCSPMKGHSHVYWYRQLPEEGLKFMVYLQKENIIDESGMPKERFSAEFPKEGPSILRIQQVVRGDSAAYFCASSPYGDHAYTEAFFGQGTRLTVV.

There are a few counts of this clonotype. The chain combines TRBV29-1 with TRBJ2-5, with TRBD1 matching 8 bases. Germline-derived CDR1 and CDR2 are SQVTM and ANQGSEA. The CDR3 runs 13 residues. CDR3 DNA: TGCAGTACAACGGACAGGGTGGAAGAGACCCAGTACTTC. Encoded protein: CSTTDRVEETQYF.

J is TRBJ2-5 and V is TRBV5-1; D remains unclear. Trimming took off 4 bases at V and 0 bases at J, with 7 bases between the two ends. Germline V gene sequence: CDR1 SGHRS, CDR2 YFSETQ. There are 13 residues in the CDR3. CDR3 amino acids: CASSTANQETQYF. As DNA, the CDR3 is TGCGCCAGCAGCACAGCGAACCAAGAGACCCAGTACTTC.

CDR3 sequence reads: CASRQGLAPSYEQYF. In DNA, the CDR3 is TGCGCCAGCAGGCAGGGACTAGCGCCTTCCTACGAGCAGTACTTC. The gene calls are TRBV4-1 and TRBJ2-7; 10 nucleotides line up with TRBD2. The length of the CDR3 is 15 residues. CDR1 and CDR2 (germline): MGHRA, YSYEKL. Trimming cost V 6 bases and J 1 base; bases outside gene matches: 6.

A word on this clonotype: The junction and the germline gene differ at one end; a read error may be behind it. V and J are TRBV30 and TRBJ2-5, with D possibly being TRBD1 (5 bases). CDR3 length equals 13 residues. The germline V gene encodes CDR1 GTSNPN and CDR2 SVGIG (reference sequence). This CDR3 reads CTWISSGSETQYF. The CDR3 DNA reads as TGTACCTGGATCAGCTCAGGGTCGGAGACCCAGTACTTC.

The chain joins TRBV20-1 to TRBJ2-7; D assignment may be TRBD1 or TRBD2 (5 bases each). This CDR3 is built from 13 residues. Trimming removed 3 bases at V and 2 bases at J, with 11 bases between. CDR1 DFQATT and CDR2 SNEGSKA come from the germline V gene (reference sequence). Here the CDR3 DNA reads TGCAGTGCTAGTTTTGAGGGGCCCTACGAGCAGTACTTC. Its translation is CSASFEGPYEQYF.

The V gene is TRBV12-3 or TRBV12-4, the J gene TRBJ2-3; 7 nucleotides agree with TRBD2. V lost 5 bases and J lost 2; bases outside the gene matches: 7. The CDR3 length is 15 residues. The DNA of the CDR3 is TGTGCCAGCAGTCGCCTCAGCGGGACCACAGATACGCAGTATTTT. The encoded protein is CASSRLSGTTDTQYF.

The chain employs TRBV29-1 and TRBJ2-4, with TRBD2 matching over 8 bases. This CDR3 has 14 residues. Germline trimming cut 3 bases from V and 3 bases from J; bases unmatched to any gene: 4. Per germline, CDR1 SQVTM and CDR2 ANQGSEA. The DNA for the CDR3 is TGCAGCGTTGAGACTAGCGCTCGCAAAAACATTCAGTACTTC. Translation gives CSVETSARKNIQYF.

As to this clonotype: This may stem from a read error, because a much larger clone lies one nucleotide away. The rearrangement uses TRBV7-9 and TRBJ2-7; 8 bases agree with TRBD1. CDR1 SEHNR and CDR2 FQNEAQ come from the germline V gene (reference sequence). This CDR3 region has 12 residues. This CDR3 is CASSSTGDERYF. The CDR3 nucleotides are TGTGCCAGCAGCTCGACAGGGGACGAGCGGTACTTC.

The chain's CDR3 is CASSSGATSGGKGGIQYF. CDR3 nucleotides: TGTGCCAGCAGCTCCGGAGCAACTAGCGGGGGGAAAGGGGGCATTCAGTACTTC. The chain carries TRBV9 and TRBJ2-4; 12 positions agree with TRBD2. The germline V gene encodes CDR1 SGDLS and CDR2 YYNGEE. This CDR3 contains 18 residues. V shed 4 bases and J 9 bases; nucleotides not matched to a gene: 17.

J is TRBJ2-5 and V is TRBV2; 7 bases match TRBD2. After removal of 3 bases from V and 2 bases from J, the junction contained 3 bases not matched to a gene. This CDR3 comprises 14 residues. Germline V gene lookup returns CDR1 SNHLY and CDR2 FYNNEI. The CDR3 DNA is TGTGCCAGCAGTGATCGGCGGGGGCAAGAGACCCAGTACTTC. Its protein product is CASSDRRGQETQYF.

This clonotype showed up just a few times. CDR3: CASSLALAGVSDTQYF. CDR3 nucleotide sequence: TGTGCCAGCAGCTTAGCGCTAGCGGGGGTATCAGATACGCAGTATTTT. V usage is TRBV7-8 and J usage is TRBJ2-3, with 10 positions matching TRBD2. The V gene end was trimmed by 0 bases and the J gene end by 4 bases; junction bases not matched to a gene: 4. Germline V lookup: CDR1 SGHVS, CDR2 FQNEAQ. The CDR3 has 16 amino acids.

The chain has TRBV24-1 and TRBJ2-5, with TRBD1 identical over 10 bases. TRBJ2-1 matches the DNA end more closely, so the J call is doubtful. The CDR3 contains 16 residues. Germline lookup yields CDR1 KGHDR and CDR2 SFDVKD. CDR3 in DNA: TGTGCCACCAGTGATCCGGGACAGGGGACTCAAGAGACCCAGTTCTTC. Protein product: CATSDPGQGTQETQFF.

There are a few counts of this clonotype. V and J are TRBV5-1 and TRBJ2-1; 7 bases map to TRBD1. Per the germline V gene, CDR1 is SGHRS and CDR2 is YFSETQ. The J segment lost 6 bases and the V segment lost 0 bases, leaving 3 bases of the junction unmatched. CDR3 size: 14 residues. The CDR3 here is CASSLVQGVNEQFF. CDR3 sequence (DNA): TGCGCCAGCAGCTTGGTCCAGGGGGTCAATGAGCAGTTCTTC.